What follows are 6 T cell receptor beta chains derived from one specimen sequenced in a study of T cells in Graves' hyperthyroidism and ophthalmopathy. TCR beta CDR3 regions were amplified from RNA transcripts. The HTBI primer set was used in a first-round RT-PCR of the TCR CDR3. TCRdb reprocessed the multiplex PCR reads via MiXCR and lists one record per CDR3 protein. The sample includes about 300,000 distinct CDR3 sequences, 25% to 30% of them seen just once. Sample: blood. All receptors derive from a middle-aged man with Graves' hyperthyroidism that later progressed to Graves' ophthalmopathy.

This clonotype was observed many times. The rearrangement links TRBV10-3 to TRBJ1-2; no reliable D call. There are 13 residues in the CDR3. CDR1 is ENHRY and CDR2 is SYGVKD in the germline V gene. V was cut by 5 bases and J by 8 bases, with 15 bases left in between. Here the CDR3 reads CAISRTQADGYTF. The CDR3 DNA follows: TGTGCCATCAGTCGGACCCAGGCGGACGGCTACACCTTC.

At least ten counts were recorded for this clonotype. The chain is built from TRBV4-2 and TRBJ1-3, with D tentatively TRBD1 (6 bases). Trimming took off 5 bases at V and 0 bases at J, with 17 bases between the two ends. There are 17 residues in the CDR3. CDR1 is LGHNA, CDR2 YNFKEQ, per germline. The CDR3 here is CASSKSWGDNSGNTIYF. The CDR3 DNA reads TGTGCCAGCAGCAAAAGTTGGGGGGACAACTCTGGAAACACCATATATTTT.

This clonotype occurred many times. This chain links TRBV7-2 with TRBJ2-7, with 8 bases fitting TRBD2. V was pared by 0 bases and J by 5 bases, with 6 bases of the junction left unmatched. The CDR3 has 15 residues. Germline-derived CDR1 and CDR2 are SGHTA and FQGNSA. CDR3 DNA: TGTGCCAGCAGCTTAGCACAGCGGGAGTTCGACGAGCAGTACTTC. As protein: CASSLAQREFDEQYF.

This clonotype was found many times. This rearrangement joins TRBV30 to TRBJ2-5; D might be TRBD1 (5 bases). V lost 1 base to trimming and J lost 1 base, with 10 bases between them. The CDR3 runs 14 residues. Germline V CDR1 and CDR2: GTSNPN, SVGIG (reference sequence). DNA for the CDR3: TGTGCCTGGAGTGGCGACAGTCGCCAAGAGACCCAGTACTTC. Amino acids: CAWSGDSRQETQYF.

The chain uses TRBV28 and TRBJ1-1; maybe TRBD1 (5 bases). Germline CDR1 reads MDHEN; CDR2 reads SYDVKM. The CDR3 loop spans 12 amino acids. The V end lost 5 bases, the J end lost 9 bases, and 13 bases lay between the germline ends. Written as DNA, the CDR3 is TGTGCCAGCAGTATCTCCGGGACCAAAGCTTTCTTT. Its protein product is CASSISGTKAFF.

This clonotype was detected ten times or more. This chain joins TRBV7-2 and TRBJ2-4, with D perhaps matching TRBD2 (6 bases). CDR3 size: 16 residues. Deletions cut 0 bases from V and 7 bases from J, with 16 bases between. Germline values: CDR1 SGHTA, CDR2 FQGNSA. DNA of the CDR3: TGTGCCAGCAGCTTAGCGCTTCCCGCCAGCGGGAACATTCAGTACTTC. Protein: CASSLALPASGNIQYF.